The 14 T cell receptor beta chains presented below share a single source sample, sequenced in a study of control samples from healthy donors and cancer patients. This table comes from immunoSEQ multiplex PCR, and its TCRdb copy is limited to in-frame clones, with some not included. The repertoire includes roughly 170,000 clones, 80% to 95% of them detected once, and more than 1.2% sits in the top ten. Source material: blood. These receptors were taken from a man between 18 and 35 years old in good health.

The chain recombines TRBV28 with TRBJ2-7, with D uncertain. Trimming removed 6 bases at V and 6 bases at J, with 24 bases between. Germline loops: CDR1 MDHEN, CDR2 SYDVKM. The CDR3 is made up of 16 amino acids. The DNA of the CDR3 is TGTGCCAGCAGCTCCCCTCGAGGCAGTCCCCCAAGCGAGCAGTACTTC. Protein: CASSSPRGSPPSEQYF. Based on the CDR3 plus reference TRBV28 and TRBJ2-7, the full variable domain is DVKVTQSSRYLVKRTGEKVFLECVQDMDHENMFWYRQDPGLGLRLIYFSYDVKMKEKGDIPEGYSVSREKKERFSLILESASTNQTSMYLCASSSPRGSPPSEQYFGPGTRLTVT.

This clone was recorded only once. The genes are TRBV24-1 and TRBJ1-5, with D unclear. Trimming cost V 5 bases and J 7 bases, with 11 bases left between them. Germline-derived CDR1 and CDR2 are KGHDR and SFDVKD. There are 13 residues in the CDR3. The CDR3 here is CATSGTQLQPQHF. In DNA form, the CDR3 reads TGTGCCACCAGTGGGACGCAGCTACAGCCCCAGCATTTT.

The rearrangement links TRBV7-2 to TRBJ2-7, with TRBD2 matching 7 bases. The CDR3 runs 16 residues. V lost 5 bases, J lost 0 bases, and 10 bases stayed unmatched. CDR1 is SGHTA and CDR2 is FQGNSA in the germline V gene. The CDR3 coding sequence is TGTGCCAGCAGCCTAGGTGGGACTAATCCCTCCTACGAGCAGTACTTC. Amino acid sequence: CASSLGGTNPSYEQYF.

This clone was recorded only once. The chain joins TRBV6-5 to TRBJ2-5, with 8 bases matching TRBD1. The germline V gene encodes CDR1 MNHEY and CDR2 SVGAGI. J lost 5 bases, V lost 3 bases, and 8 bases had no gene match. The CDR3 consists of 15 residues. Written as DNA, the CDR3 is TGTGCCAGCAGTTATCGGGGACAGGAAGGGGAGACCCAGTACTTC. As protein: CASSYRGQEGETQYF.

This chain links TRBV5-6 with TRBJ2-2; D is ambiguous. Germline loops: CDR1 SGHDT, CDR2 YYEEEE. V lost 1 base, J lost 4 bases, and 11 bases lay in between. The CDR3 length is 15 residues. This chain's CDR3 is CASSLSAWVTGELFF. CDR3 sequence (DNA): TGTGCCAGCAGCTTGAGTGCGTGGGTCACCGGGGAGCTGTTTTTT.

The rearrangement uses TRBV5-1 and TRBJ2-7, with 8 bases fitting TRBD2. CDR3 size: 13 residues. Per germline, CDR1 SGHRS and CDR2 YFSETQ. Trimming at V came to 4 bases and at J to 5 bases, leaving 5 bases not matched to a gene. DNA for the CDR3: TGCGCCAGCAGCCCGGGACTAGTCAACGAGCAGTACTTC. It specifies CASSPGLVNEQYF.

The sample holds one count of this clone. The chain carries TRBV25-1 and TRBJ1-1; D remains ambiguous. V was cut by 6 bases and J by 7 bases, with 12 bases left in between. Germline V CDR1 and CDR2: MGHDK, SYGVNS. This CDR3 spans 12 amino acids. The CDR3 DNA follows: TGTGCCAGCAGCCAAGATGGAGTTGAAGCTTTCTTT. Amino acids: CASSQDGVEAFF. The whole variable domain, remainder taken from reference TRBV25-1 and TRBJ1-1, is EADIYQTPRYLVIGTGKKITLECSQTMGHDKMYWYQQDPGMELHLIHYSYGVNSTEKGDLSSESTVSRIRTEHFPLTLESARPSHTSQYLCASSQDGVEAFFGQGTRLTVV.

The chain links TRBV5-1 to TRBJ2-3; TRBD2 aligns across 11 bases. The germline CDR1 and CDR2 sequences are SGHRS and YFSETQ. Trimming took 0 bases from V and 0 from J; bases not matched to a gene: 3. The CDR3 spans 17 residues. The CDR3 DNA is TGCGCCAGCAGCTTGGGACTAGCGGGACCTAGCACAGATACGCAGTATTTT. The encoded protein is CASSLGLAGPSTDTQYF. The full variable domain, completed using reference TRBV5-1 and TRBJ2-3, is KAGVTQTPRYLIKTRGQQVTLSCSPISGHRSVSWYQQTPGQGLQFLFEYFSETQRNKGNFPGRFSGRQFSNSRSEMNVSTLELGDSALYLCASSLGLAGPSTDTQYFGPGTRLTVL.

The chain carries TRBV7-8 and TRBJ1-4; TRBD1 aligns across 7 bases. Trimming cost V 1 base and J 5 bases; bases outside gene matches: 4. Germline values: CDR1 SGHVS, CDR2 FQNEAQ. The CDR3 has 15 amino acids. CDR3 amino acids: CASSLGGTENEKLFF. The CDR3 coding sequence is TGTGCCAGCAGCTTAGGCGGGACAGAAAATGAAAAACTGTTTTTT.

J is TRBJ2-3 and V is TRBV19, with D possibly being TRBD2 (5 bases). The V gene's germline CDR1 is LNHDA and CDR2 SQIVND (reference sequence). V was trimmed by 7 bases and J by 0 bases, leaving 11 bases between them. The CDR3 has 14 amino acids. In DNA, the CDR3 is TGTGCCAGTAAACCCACGGGGAGCACAGATACGCAGTATTTT. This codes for CASKPTGSTDTQYF.

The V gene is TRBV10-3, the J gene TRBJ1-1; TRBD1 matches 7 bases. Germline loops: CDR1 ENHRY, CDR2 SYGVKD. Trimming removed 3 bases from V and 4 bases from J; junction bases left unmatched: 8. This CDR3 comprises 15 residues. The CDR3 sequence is CAISEWTGGGTEAFF. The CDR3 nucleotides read TGTGCCATCAGTGAATGGACAGGTGGTGGCACTGAAGCTTTCTTT.

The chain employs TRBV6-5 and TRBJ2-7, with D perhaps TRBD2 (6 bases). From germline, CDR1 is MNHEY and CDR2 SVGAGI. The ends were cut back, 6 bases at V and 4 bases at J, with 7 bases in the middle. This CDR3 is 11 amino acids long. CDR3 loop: CASRTRYEQYF. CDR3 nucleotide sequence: TGTGCCAGCAGGACTAGGTACGAGCAGTACTTC.

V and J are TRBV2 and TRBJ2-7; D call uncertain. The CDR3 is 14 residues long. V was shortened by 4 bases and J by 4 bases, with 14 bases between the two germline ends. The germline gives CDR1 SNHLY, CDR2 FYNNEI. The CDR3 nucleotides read TGTGCCAGCAGTGTCAGAGAAGGGTTATACGAGCAGTACTTC. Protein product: CASSVREGLYEQYF.

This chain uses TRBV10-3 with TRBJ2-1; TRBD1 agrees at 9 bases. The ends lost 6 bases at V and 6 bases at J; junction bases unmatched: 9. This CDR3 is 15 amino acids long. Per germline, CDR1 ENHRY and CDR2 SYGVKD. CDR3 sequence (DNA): TGTGCCATCAGCGAGGGACAGGGTATGTCCAATGAGCAGTTCTTC. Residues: CAISEGQGMSNEQFF.